This T cell receptor (beta chain) was recorded in a study of identical twins. TCRdb reanalysed the 5' RACE reads using MiXCR and keeps one entry per CDR3 protein. The sample shows about 220,000 distinct CDR3 sequences, approximately 5.9% of them seen only once. The CDR3 covers 11 residues. Between the trimmed V and J ends, which lost 5 bases and 7 bases, there was a span of 8 bases. Germline CDR1 MNHNY, CDR2 SVGAGI (reference sequence). In addition, the sample was reused for a study of T cells expressing NK-cell markers.

This receptor was identified in a woman aged 18-29 years in good health. Input material: CD8+ T cells sorted from blood. This chain connects TRBV6-6 to TRBJ1-1; D unclear. In nucleotides, the CDR3 is TGTGCCAGCAGTCCTGACTATGAAGCTTTCTTT. It translates to CASSPDYEAFF.